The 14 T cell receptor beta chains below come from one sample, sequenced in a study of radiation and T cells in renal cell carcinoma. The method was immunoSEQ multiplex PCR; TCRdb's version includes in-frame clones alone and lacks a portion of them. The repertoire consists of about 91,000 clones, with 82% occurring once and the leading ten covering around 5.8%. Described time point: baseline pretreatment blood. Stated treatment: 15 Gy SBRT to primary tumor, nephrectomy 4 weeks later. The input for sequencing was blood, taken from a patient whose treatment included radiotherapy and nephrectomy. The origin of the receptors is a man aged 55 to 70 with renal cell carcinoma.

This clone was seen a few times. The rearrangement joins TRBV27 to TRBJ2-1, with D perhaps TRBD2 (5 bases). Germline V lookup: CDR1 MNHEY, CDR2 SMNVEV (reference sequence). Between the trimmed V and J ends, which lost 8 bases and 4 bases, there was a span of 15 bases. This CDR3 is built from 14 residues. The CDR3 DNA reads TGTGCCAGCGGCGCGGGCGCCGGATACAATGAGCAGTTCTTC. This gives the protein CASGAGAGYNEQFF.

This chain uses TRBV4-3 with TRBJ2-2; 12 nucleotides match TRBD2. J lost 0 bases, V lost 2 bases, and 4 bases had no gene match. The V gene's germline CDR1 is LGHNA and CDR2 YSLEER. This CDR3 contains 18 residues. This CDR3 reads CASSQTLAGGTNTGELFF. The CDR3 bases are TGCGCCAGCAGCCAAACACTAGCGGGAGGCACGAACACCGGGGAGCTGTTTTTT.

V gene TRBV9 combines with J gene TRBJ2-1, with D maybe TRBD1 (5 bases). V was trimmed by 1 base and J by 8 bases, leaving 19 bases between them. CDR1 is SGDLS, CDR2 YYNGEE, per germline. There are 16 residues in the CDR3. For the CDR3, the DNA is TGTGCCAGCAGCGTACTATCGACAGTTACTTTCGATGAGCAGTTCTTC. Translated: CASSVLSTVTFDEQFF.

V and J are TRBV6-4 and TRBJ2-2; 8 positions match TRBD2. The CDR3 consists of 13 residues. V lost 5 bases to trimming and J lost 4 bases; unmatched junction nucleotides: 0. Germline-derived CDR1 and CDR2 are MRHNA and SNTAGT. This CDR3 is CASSSGSTGELFF. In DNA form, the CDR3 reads TGTGCCAGCAGTAGCGGGAGCACCGGGGAGCTGTTTTTT.

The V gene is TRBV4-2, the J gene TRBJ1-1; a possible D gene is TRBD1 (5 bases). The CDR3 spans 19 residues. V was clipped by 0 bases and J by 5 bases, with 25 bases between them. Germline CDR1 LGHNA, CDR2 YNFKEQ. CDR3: CASSQDLKEGMGSWTEAFF. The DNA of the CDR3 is TGTGCCAGCAGCCAAGATTTGAAGGAGGGGATGGGTTCTTGGACTGAAGCTTTCTTT.

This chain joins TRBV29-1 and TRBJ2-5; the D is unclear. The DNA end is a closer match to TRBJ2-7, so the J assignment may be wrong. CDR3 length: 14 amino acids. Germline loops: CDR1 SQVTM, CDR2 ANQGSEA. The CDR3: CSVELGKGTYEQYF. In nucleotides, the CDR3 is TGCAGCGTTGAACTAGGGAAGGGAACCTACGAGCAGTACTTC.

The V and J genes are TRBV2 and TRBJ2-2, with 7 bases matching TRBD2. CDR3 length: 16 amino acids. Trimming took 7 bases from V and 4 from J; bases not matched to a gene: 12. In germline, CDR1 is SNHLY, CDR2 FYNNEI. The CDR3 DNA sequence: TGTGCCAGCAAGAGCCGCGCGGGAGAAGTCACCGGGGAGCTGTTTTTT. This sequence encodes CASKSRAGEVTGELFF.

CDR3 DNA: TGTGCCAGCAGCCACTGGAACACTGAAGCTTTCTTT. Protein: CASSHWNTEAFF. This chain uses TRBV6-5 with TRBJ1-1; D not resolved. The V end lost 6 bases, the J end lost 1 base, and 6 bases lay between the germline ends. The CDR3 consists of 12 residues. The germline V gene has CDR1 MNHEY and CDR2 SVGAGI.

CDR3 in DNA: TGCGCCAGCACTTCCAACCTAGGGGAATATGGCTACACCTTC. Translating it yields CASTSNLGEYGYTF. The chain employs TRBV10-1 and TRBJ1-2; possible D gene TRBD1, 5 bases. From germline, CDR1 is WNHNN and CDR2 SYGVQD (reference sequence). Between the trimmed V and J ends, which lost 7 bases and 5 bases, there was a span of 17 bases. The CDR3 spans 14 residues.

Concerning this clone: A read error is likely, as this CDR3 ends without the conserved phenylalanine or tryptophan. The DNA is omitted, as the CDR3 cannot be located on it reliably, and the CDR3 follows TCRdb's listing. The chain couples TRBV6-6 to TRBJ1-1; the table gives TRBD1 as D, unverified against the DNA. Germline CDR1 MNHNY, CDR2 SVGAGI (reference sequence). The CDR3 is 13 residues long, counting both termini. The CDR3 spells CASRSEGQGAIFG.

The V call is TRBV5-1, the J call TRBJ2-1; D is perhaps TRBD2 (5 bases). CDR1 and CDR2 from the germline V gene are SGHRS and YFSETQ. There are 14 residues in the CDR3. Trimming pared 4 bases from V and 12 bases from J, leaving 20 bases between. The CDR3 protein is CASSTGVTSSGQFF. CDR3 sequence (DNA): TGCGCCAGCAGCACCGGGGTAACTAGTAGTGGGCAGTTCTTC.

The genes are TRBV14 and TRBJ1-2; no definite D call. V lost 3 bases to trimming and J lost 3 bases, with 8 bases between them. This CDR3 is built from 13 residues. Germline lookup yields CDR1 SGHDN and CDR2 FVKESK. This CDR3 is CASSQRLDYGYTF. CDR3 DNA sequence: TGTGCCAGCAGCCAGAGGTTAGACTATGGCTACACCTTC. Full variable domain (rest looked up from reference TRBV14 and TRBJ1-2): EAGVTQFPSHSVIEKGQTVTLRCDPISGHDNLYWYRRVMGKEIKFLLHFVKESKQDESGMPNNRFLAERTGGTYSTLKVQPAELEDSGVYFCASSQRLDYGYTFGSGTRLTVV.

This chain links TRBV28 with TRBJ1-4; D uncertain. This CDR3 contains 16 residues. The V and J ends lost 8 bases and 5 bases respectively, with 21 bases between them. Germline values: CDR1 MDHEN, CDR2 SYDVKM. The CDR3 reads CASGLDQVGYNEKLFF. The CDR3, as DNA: TGTGCCAGCGGTCTTGATCAGGTCGGATACAATGAAAAACTGTTTTTT.

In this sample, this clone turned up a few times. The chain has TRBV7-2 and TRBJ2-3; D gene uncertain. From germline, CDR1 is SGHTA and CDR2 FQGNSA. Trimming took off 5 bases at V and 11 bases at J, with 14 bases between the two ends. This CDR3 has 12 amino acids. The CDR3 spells CASSAVTWGQYF. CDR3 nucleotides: TGTGCCAGCAGCGCAGTCACGTGGGGGCAGTATTTT.